These T cell receptor beta chains were read from a single sample in a study of T cells expressing NK-cell markers. TCRdb re-called the 5' RACE reads; one entry per CDR3 protein, DNA not given. The specimen's table records approximately 380,000 distinct CDR3 sequences. The sequenced sample was blood T cells: a sorted CD56 or NKG2C T cell subset, CD4+ or CD8+ T cells, or bulk PBMC T cells (not recorded which). The receptors were sampled from a man aged 18-70 years in good health. CDR3s include the opening cysteine and the closing phenylalanine or tryptophan. Each record gives: J gene, V gene, CDR3 protein.

j_gene: TRBJ1-6; v_gene: TRBV21-1; CDR3aa: CARKTAVDSPLHF
j_gene: TRBJ2-1; v_gene: TRBV9; CDR3aa: CASSVGLERHNEQFF
j_gene: TRBJ1-5; v_gene: TRBV29-1; CDR3aa: CSVAGGRGQPQHF
j_gene: TRBJ1-1; v_gene: TRBV5-1; CDR3aa: CASSTGPGNTEAFF
j_gene: TRBJ2-7; v_gene: TRBV15; CDR3aa: CATSRDKGGGLWEQYF
j_gene: TRBJ1-1; v_gene: TRBV20-1; CDR3aa: CSARGTGSNMNTEAFF
j_gene: TRBJ1-2; v_gene: TRBV20-1; CDR3aa: CSARLPGQTYGYTF
j_gene: TRBJ2-5; v_gene: TRBV5-1; CDR3aa: CASSLTAGGFQETQYF
j_gene: TRBJ2-2; v_gene: TRBV4-1; CDR3aa: CASSQDRRGGPTGELFF
j_gene: TRBJ1-2; v_gene: TRBV27; CDR3aa: CASSLSRAGQGGYTF
j_gene: TRBJ2-1; v_gene: TRBV7-9; CDR3aa: CASSLGGLAGAREQFF
j_gene: TRBJ2-3; v_gene: TRBV6-1; CDR3aa: CASSEAGRLAGANTQYF
j_gene: TRBJ2-2; v_gene: TRBV5-6; CDR3aa: CASSRAGGRAGELFF